The TCR beta chain under discussion was sequenced for a study of shared clonotypes between healthy human individuals. An assay was performed, and its level was deep. Some clones are missing from TCRdb's copy, which holds only in-frame ones; the method was immunoSEQ multiplex PCR. The data contain millions of clones, around 90% of them singletons. The clonotype was recovered from a man younger than 35 in good health. Sequenced sample: naive CD4+ T cells sorted from blood. Indicated subset: CD45RA+ positively selected.

CDR3 coding DNA: TGTGCCAGCTCTCCTGCAACAGGGCGCACAGATACGCAGTATTTT. Translated, it gives CASSPATGRTDTQYF. The chain uses TRBV6-5 and TRBJ2-3; D is perhaps TRBD1 (6 bases). CDR1 is MNHEY and CDR2 is SVGAGI in the germline V gene. Trimming stripped 8 bases from V and 1 base from J, with 16 bases between. This CDR3 contains 15 residues.